One and the same sample provided the 17 T cell receptor beta chains below, sequenced in a study of radiation and T cells in renal cell carcinoma. Time point here: blood 2 weeks post-SBRT. The treatment was: 15 Gy SBRT to primary tumor, nephrectomy 4 weeks later. Only in-frame clones appear in the TCRdb table, and some are missing; sequencing was by immunoSEQ multiplex PCR. Found here are some 120,000 clones, around 90% of them singletons; the top ten hold around 6%. Sequencing used blood, obtained from a patient whose treatment included radiotherapy and nephrectomy. These receptors originate from a woman aged 70 to 79 with renal cell carcinoma.

Here the CDR3 DNA reads TGCGCCAGCAGCCAAGATCCCTCCGGGCGTGCTGGAAACACCATATATTTT. As protein: CASSQDPSGRAGNTIYF. The chain couples TRBV4-1 to TRBJ1-3; D is undetermined. Germline V gene sequence: CDR1 MGHRA, CDR2 YSYEKL. Trimming took 0 bases from V and 2 from J, leaving 14 bases between them. The CDR3 is 17 residues long.

The chain employs TRBV6-6 and TRBJ1-2; 7 nucleotides align to TRBD1. V trimming: 0 bases; J trimming: 7 bases; junction bases outside the gene matches: 5. Germline V gene sequence: CDR1 MNHNY, CDR2 SVGAGI (reference sequence). The CDR3 loop spans 14 amino acids. Written as DNA, the CDR3 is TGTGCCAGCAGTTACTCGACAGGGACGGGTGGCTACACCTTC. Translation: CASSYSTGTGGYTF.

In DNA form, the CDR3 reads TGCGCCAGCACCGCAATCGGGAACACCGGGGAGCTGTTTTTT. It encodes CASTAIGNTGELFF. The chain has TRBV5-1 and TRBJ2-2; D gene uncertain. The CDR3 runs to 14 residues. Germline CDR1 is SGHRS and CDR2 is YFSETQ. With 6 bases removed from V and 1 base from J, the gap between germline ends came to 10 bases. Together with reference TRBV5-1 and TRBJ2-2, the CDR3 gives the full variable domain: KAGVTQTPRYLIKTRGQQVTLSCSPISGHRSVSWYQQTPGQGLQFLFEYFSETQRNKGNFPGRFSGRQFSNSRSEMNVSTLELGDSALYLCASTAIGNTGELFFGEGSRLTVL.

The rearrangement uses TRBV11-2 and TRBJ1-3; D unclear. Trimming pared 5 bases from V and 3 bases from J, leaving 5 bases between. The germline V gene has CDR1 SGHAT and CDR2 FQNNGV. The CDR3 totals 12 residues. The CDR3: CASSVNGNTIYF. In DNA, the CDR3 is TGTGCCAGCAGCGTCAATGGAAACACCATATATTTT. Full variable domain (remainder filled in from reference TRBV11-2 and TRBJ1-3): EAGVAQSPRYKIIEKRQSVAFWCNPISGHATLYWYQQILGQGPKLLIQFQNNGVVDDSQLPKDRFSAERLKGVDSTLKIQPAKLEDSAVYLCASSVNGNTIYFGEGSWLTVV.

This sequence joins TRBV29-1 and TRBJ2-1; 9 bases are a match to TRBD1. V gave up 6 bases and J gave up 1 base; unmatched junction bases: 7. This CDR3 is built from 15 residues. Per germline, CDR1 SQVTM and CDR2 ANQGSEA. CDR3 nucleotide sequence: TGCAGCGTCGCTACAGGGGGCTCGTCCTACAATGAGCAGTTCTTC. Amino acid sequence: CSVATGGSSYNEQFF.

The V gene is TRBV19, the J gene TRBJ1-1; tentative D call: TRBD1 (6 bases). Germline-derived CDR1 and CDR2 are LNHDA and SQIVND (reference sequence). V dropped 5 bases and J dropped 2 bases, with 18 bases sitting between them. This CDR3 is 16 amino acids long. The CDR3 spells CASSPWTAIFNTEAFF. Written as DNA, the CDR3 is TGTGCCAGTAGTCCCTGGACAGCGATCTTTAACACTGAAGCTTTCTTT.

V and J are TRBV7-9 and TRBJ2-5; 7 bases line up with TRBD2. The CDR3 runs 13 residues. The germline V gene encodes CDR1 SEHNR and CDR2 FQNEAQ (reference sequence). The V gene end was trimmed by 7 bases and the J gene end by 3 bases; junction bases not matched to a gene: 5. Here the CDR3 DNA reads TGTGCCAGCACCGCTCGGGGGGAAGAGACCCAGTACTTC. It encodes CASTARGEETQYF.

The rearrangement uses TRBV6-6 and TRBJ2-1, with D perhaps given as TRBD1 or TRBD2 (5 bases each). Trimming removed 2 bases from V and 10 bases from J, with 12 bases in between. The CDR3 consists of 13 residues. In germline, CDR1 is MNHNY, CDR2 SVGAGI (reference sequence). Here the CDR3 DNA reads TGTGCCAGCAGTTACCCGAGCAGGGAGGAGCAGTTCTTC. This gives the protein CASSYPSREEQFF.

The chain joins TRBV5-4 to TRBJ2-5, with D perhaps matching TRBD1 (5 bases). With 2 bases removed from V and 3 bases from J, the gap between germline ends came to 8 bases. The CDR3 extends over 13 amino acids. Germline CDR1 SGHNT, CDR2 YYREEE (reference sequence). The CDR3 loop reads CASSLKGEETQYF. CDR3 bases: TGTGCCAGCAGCTTAAAAGGGGAAGAGACCCAGTACTTC.

V and J are TRBV11-2 and TRBJ2-2, with D possibly matching TRBD2 (5 bases). V was pared by 1 base and J by 5 bases, with 11 bases between. The CDR3 has 15 amino acids. In germline, CDR1 is SGHAT, CDR2 FQNNGV. The CDR3 here is CASSLVVASTGELFF. For the CDR3, the DNA is TGTGCCAGCAGCTTAGTGGTAGCGAGTACCGGGGAGCTGTTTTTT.

The chain couples TRBV30 to TRBJ2-3, with D perhaps matching TRBD2 (6 bases). The CDR3 spans 15 residues. Deletions cut 1 base from V and 0 bases from J, with 11 bases between. CDR1 is GTSNPN, CDR2 SVGIG, per germline (reference sequence). The chain's CDR3 is CAWSAPGLSTDTQYF. The CDR3 DNA reads as TGTGCCTGGAGTGCACCGGGACTCAGCACAGATACGCAGTATTTT.

This clone showed up just a few times. DNA of the CDR3: TGTGCCAGCAGCCGAGTAGGTAATAGCAATCAGCCCCAGCATTTT. Residues: CASSRVGNSNQPQHF. The chain is built from TRBV7-2 and TRBJ1-5; D call uncertain. There are 15 residues in the CDR3. CDR1 SGHTA and CDR2 FQGNSA come from the germline V gene. V lost 5 bases and J 0 bases, leaving 11 bases between the germline ends.

This chain links TRBV6-5 with TRBJ1-5, with D hard to call. Germline assignment: CDR1 MNHEY and CDR2 SVGAGI. Trimming cost V 6 bases and J 7 bases, with 13 bases left between them. The CDR3 is 13 amino acids. The CDR3 reads CASRLVIGQPQHF. The CDR3 coding sequence is TGTGCCAGCAGATTGGTAATTGGACAGCCCCAGCATTTT.

The sample holds a few counts of this clone. The gene calls are TRBV29-1 and TRBJ1-1, with D possibly being TRBD1 (5 bases). CDR3 length equals 16 residues. V was shortened by 0 bases and J by 0 bases, with 14 bases between the two germline ends. CDR1 is SQVTM, CDR2 ANQGSEA, per germline. For the CDR3, the DNA is TGCAGCGTTGAAGATCGGTTCGGGACCGTGAACACTGAAGCTTTCTTT. Protein product: CSVEDRFGTVNTEAFF.

CDR3 residues: CSAAGGSGANVLTF. For the CDR3, the DNA is TGCAGCGCGGCCGGGGGCTCTGGGGCCAACGTCCTGACTTTC. The V and J genes are TRBV29-1 and TRBJ2-6; tentative D call: TRBD2 (6 bases). V was clipped by 7 bases and J by 0 bases, with 10 bases between them. The length of the CDR3 is 14 residues. CDR1 and CDR2 (germline): SQVTM, ANQGSEA.

The CDR3 DNA reads as TGTGCCAGCAGCGTAGTGGGCAGTGATTCACCCCTCCACTTT. Its protein is CASSVVGSDSPLHF. This sequence joins TRBV9 and TRBJ1-6; D not resolved. Germline CDR1 and CDR2: SGDLS and YYNGEE. V lost 0 bases and J 8 bases, leaving 9 bases between the germline ends. The CDR3 runs 14 residues. Drawing the rest from reference TRBV9 and TRBJ1-6, the complete variable domain is DSGVTQTPKHLITATGQRVTLRCSPRSGDLSVYWYQQSLDQGLQFLIQYYNGEERAKGNILERFSAQQFPDLHSELNLSSLELGDSALYFCASSVVGSDSPLHFGNGTRLTVT.

This clone was recorded a few times. The rearrangement joins TRBV7-6 to TRBJ1-1, with D maybe TRBD1 (5 bases). The CDR3 has 14 residues. V lost 2 bases and J 4 bases, leaving 11 bases between the germline ends. Germline CDR1 reads SGHVS; CDR2 reads FNYEAQ. In nucleotides, the CDR3 is TGTGCCAGCAGCTTAAGAGGCAGGGCCACTGAAGCTTTCTTT. Translation gives CASSLRGRATEAFF.